This TCR beta chain originates from a study of CD4+ T cells in melanoma (dated 2022 in TCRdb). Some background on the complete study: The study investigated neoantigen-specific CD4+ T cells in human melanoma. General study outcomes and caveats: Diverse differentiation states were reported to be shown by neoantigen-specific CD4+ T cells in melanoma. The report described a correlation between neoantigen-specific CD4+ T cells and the function of CD8+ T cells, macrophages and B cells.

Concerning this clone: Its antigen has not been determined. The record has no base qualities; no much larger clone is one base away.

Sequences SGDLS (CDR1) and YYNGEE (CDR2) are obtained from the germline V gene. The CDR3 measures 14 amino acids from cysteine to phenylalanine. Kept here is only the CDR3 DNA, which spans 42 bases and is read in frame from base 1. Trimming accounts for 6 bases at V and 7 bases at J, while the number of junction bases matched to no gene is 10. Receptor amplification or capture employed the immunoSEQ multiplex PCR assay. TCRdb carries this immuneACCESS record with in-frame sequences only. Its versions omit some clonotypes, under half of them owing to an unresolved V gene in the studies checked, with the rest unexplained. Across this sample there are approximately 11,000 clones, with 55% to 75% seen only once. The ten largest clones capture around 14% of the sample. The donors were people with melanoma.

Sequenced input: cells from a culture (not recorded whether cultured in vitro). The sequence links TRBV9 to TRBJ2-7, with 10 bases in between that match TRBD1. This receptor was obtained from a human donor with melanoma. The DNA sequence is as follows: TGTGCCAGCACGGGGACAGGGGCTTCTACTGAGCAGTACTTC. It is translated as CASTGTGASTEQYF.